One TCR beta chain is described in this entry. The antigen is undetermined. This sample was included in a study of cytotoxic CD8 clonotypes in ibrutinib-treated CLL. Across the whole study: Results showed around 25 partial and 2 complete responses; following median 68 months, roughly 14 remained remitted, about twelve advanced.

Sequencing was designed to attain a depth spanning 1 in 200,000 to 1 in 1 million T cells. Repertoires were generated with immunoSEQ multiplex PCR, while TCRdb's copy carries only in-frame clones and drops some. This sample has tens of thousands of clones; about 72% occur once, and the top ten carry more than 25%. Whole-study findings and limits: Clonality correlated strongly with circulating CD8+ T cells and exceeded age-matched healthy donors at baseline. Clonality, elevated at ibrutinib response, dropped back toward baseline at progression.

This CDR3 has 14 residues. CDR1 is SNHLY, CDR2 FYNNEI, per germline. Trimming left V 7 bases short and J 0 bases short, with 12 bases between. The TCR originated in a human donor with chronic lymphocytic leukemia. The specimen was PBMCs, collected after 24 months of ibrutinib treatment. This chain uses TRBV2 with TRBJ1-2, with no clear D. The CDR3 coding sequence is TGTGCCAGCACATTTCAGGAAACTAACTATGGCTACACCTTC. As protein: CASTFQETNYGYTF.